This TCR beta chain was sequenced during a study of blood T cell repertoires in COVID-19. Germline lookup yields CDR1 MNHEY and CDR2 SVGAGI. Trimming at V came to 6 bases and at J to 1 base, leaving 0 bases not matched to a gene. The CDR3 spans 14 residues. The method was immunoSEQ multiplex PCR; TCRdb's version includes in-frame clones alone and lacks a portion of them. The top ten clones hold less than 15% of a sample with about 300,000 clones, less than 90% of them seen once. The specimen sequenced was peripheral blood. The sequence derives from a human donor in a cohort sampled during active COVID-19. V and J are TRBV6-5 and TRBJ2-7; 13 nucleotides agree with TRBD2. CDR3 in DNA: TGTGCCAGCAGACTAGCGGGAGGGTCCTACGAGCAGTACTTC. Translation gives CASRLAGGSYEQYF.